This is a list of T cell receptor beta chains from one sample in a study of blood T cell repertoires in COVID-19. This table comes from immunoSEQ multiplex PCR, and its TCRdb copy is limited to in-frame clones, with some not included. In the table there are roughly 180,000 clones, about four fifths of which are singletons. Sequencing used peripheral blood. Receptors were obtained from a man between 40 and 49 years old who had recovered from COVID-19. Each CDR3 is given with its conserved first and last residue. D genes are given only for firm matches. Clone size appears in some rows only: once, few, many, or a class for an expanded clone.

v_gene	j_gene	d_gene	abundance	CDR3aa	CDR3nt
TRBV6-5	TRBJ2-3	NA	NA	CASSLVGGGTDTQYF	TGTGCCAGCAGTTTGGTCGGGGGTGGCACAGATACGCAGTATTTT
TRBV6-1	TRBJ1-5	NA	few	CASSEYGSQHF	TGTGCCAGCAGTGAATATGGCTCCCAGCATTTT
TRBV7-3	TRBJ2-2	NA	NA	CASSLRLVPFSNTGELFF	TGTGCCAGCAGCCTTCGACTAGTCCCGTTCTCGAACACCGGGGAGCTGTTTTTT
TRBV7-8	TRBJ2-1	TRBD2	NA	CASSIWGGGNEQFF	TGTGCCAGCAGCATTTGGGGGGGAGGCAATGAGCAGTTCTTC
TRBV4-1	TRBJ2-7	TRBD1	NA	CASSHLGDREHEQYF	TGCGCCAGCAGCCACCTCGGGGACAGGGAACACGAGCAGTACTTC
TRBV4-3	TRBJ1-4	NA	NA	CASSQTSRATNEKLFF	TGCGCCAGCAGCCAAACGTCGCGAGCAACTAATGAAAAACTGTTTTTT
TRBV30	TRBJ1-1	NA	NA	CAWGGDTEAFF	TGTGCCTGGGGGGGAGATACTGAAGCTTTCTTT
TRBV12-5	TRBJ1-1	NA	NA	CASGNIYTEAFF	TGTGCTAGTGGTAACATCTACACTGAAGCTTTCTTT
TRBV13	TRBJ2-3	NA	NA	CASSSRTDTQYF	TGTGCCAGCAGCTCCCGGACAGATACGCAGTATTTT
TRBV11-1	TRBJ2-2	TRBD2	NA	CASSRRGRAGTGELFF	TGTGCCAGCAGCCGCCGCGGGAGGGCCGGTACCGGGGAGCTGTTTTTT
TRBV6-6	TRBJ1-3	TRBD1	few	CASIRRPDRGPAAGNTIYF	TGTGCCAGCATTCGACGTCCGGACAGGGGACCGGCTGCTGGAAACACCATATATTTT
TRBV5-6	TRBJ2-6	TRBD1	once	CASSLEGQGSPGANVLTF	TGTGCCAGCAGCTTGGAAGGACAGGGCTCGCCTGGGGCCAACGTCCTGACTTTC
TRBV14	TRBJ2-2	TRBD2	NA	CASSRLAGTGELFF	TGTGCCAGCAGCCGTCTAGCGGGAACCGGGGAGCTGTTTTTT
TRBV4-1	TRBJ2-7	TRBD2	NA	CASSPLPLGLAGYEQYF	TGCGCCAGCAGCCCCCTGCCCCTGGGACTAGCGGGCTACGAGCAGTACTTC
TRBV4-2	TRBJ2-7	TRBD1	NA	CASSQQYRGGFEQYF	TGTGCCAGCAGCCAACAATACAGGGGCGGCTTTGAGCAGTACTTC
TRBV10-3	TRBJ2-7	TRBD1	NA	CAISESDRGPEQYF	TGTGCCATCAGTGAGAGCGACAGGGGGCCCGAGCAGTACTTC
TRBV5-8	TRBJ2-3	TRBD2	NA	CASSVHLILAGFSDTQYF	TGTGCCAGCAGCGTCCACCTTATCCTAGCGGGGTTTTCAGATACGCAGTATTTT
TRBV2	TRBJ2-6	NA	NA	CASRGVSGANVLTF	TGTGCCAGCAGGGGAGTCTCTGGGGCCAACGTCCTGACTTTC
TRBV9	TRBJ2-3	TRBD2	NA	CASSVLAGTDTQYF	TGTGCCAGCAGCGTACTAGCGGGCACAGATACGCAGTATTTT
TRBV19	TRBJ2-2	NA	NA	CASSISAVANTGELFF	TGTGCCAGTAGTATCTCCGCGGTCGCGAACACCGGGGAGCTGTTTTTT
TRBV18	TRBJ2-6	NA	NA	CASSPGGTSGANVLTF	TGTGCCAGCTCACCTGGGGGGACCTCTGGGGCCAACGTCCTGACTTTC
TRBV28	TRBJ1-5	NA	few	CASSIAGSNQPQHF	TGTGCCAGCAGTATCGCAGGTTCCAATCAGCCCCAGCATTTT
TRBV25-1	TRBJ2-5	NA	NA	CASSDHQTVSGTQYF	TGTGCCAGCAGTGACCACCAGACAGTCTCAGGGACCCAGTACTTC
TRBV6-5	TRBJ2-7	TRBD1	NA	CASGQGLGYEQYF	TGTGCCAGCGGACAGGGTTTGGGCTACGAGCAGTACTTC
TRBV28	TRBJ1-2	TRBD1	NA	CASSSPYRGGYTF	TGTGCCAGCAGCAGCCCTTACAGGGGTGGCTACACCTTC
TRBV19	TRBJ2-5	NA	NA	CASNLNGETQYF	TGTGCCAGTAACTTAAACGGGGAGACCCAGTACTTC
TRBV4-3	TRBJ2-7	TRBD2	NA	CASSQEFFGGAIEQYF	TGCGCCAGCAGCCAAGAATTCTTCGGGGGGGCAATCGAGCAGTACTTC
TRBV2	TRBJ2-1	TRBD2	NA	CASSLTSGTNNEQFF	TGTGCCAGCAGTTTGACTAGCGGGACCAACAATGAGCAGTTCTTC
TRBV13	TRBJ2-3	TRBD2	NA	CASSLSGLAGAGYTQYF	TGTGCCAGCAGCTTAAGTGGACTAGCGGGGGCCGGGTATACGCAGTATTTT
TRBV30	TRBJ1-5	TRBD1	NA	CAWSVRGGTVNQPQHF	TGTGCCTGGAGTGTACGGGGTGGGACAGTCAATCAGCCCCAGCATTTT
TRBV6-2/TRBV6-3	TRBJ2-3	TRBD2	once	CASSYLSGSQYF	TGTGCCAGCAGTTACTTAAGCGGGAGTCAGTATTTT